These 21 T cell receptor beta chains were sequenced from one sample in a study of blood T cell repertoires in COVID-19. The data were produced by immunoSEQ multiplex PCR, yet TCRdb's version contains in-frame clones alone and is incomplete. The sample shows a few hundred thousand clones, less than 85% of them seen only once. Sequenced input: peripheral blood. The source is a woman under 30 with acute or convalescent COVID-19.

This chain uses TRBV7-9 with TRBJ1-5, with TRBD1 matching 9 bases. The length of the CDR3 is 15 residues. Germline V gene sequence: CDR1 SEHNR, CDR2 FQNEAQ (reference sequence). V gave up 4 bases and J gave up 3 bases; unmatched junction bases: 4. CDR3 protein: CASSSGQGLNQPQHF. CDR3 bases: TGTGCCAGCAGCTCGGGACAGGGCCTCAATCAGCCCCAGCATTTT.

The sample holds a few counts of this clone. V gene TRBV12-3 or TRBV12-4 combines with J gene TRBJ1-2; D unresolved. V was trimmed by 7 bases and J by 7 bases, leaving 10 bases between them. This CDR3 has 11 amino acids. The CDR3 region is CASTGGIGYTF. CDR3 in DNA: TGTGCCAGCACCGGAGGGATTGGCTACACCTTC.

This clone turned up a few times. The V and J genes are TRBV28 and TRBJ1-5; tentatively, D is TRBD1 (6 bases). From germline, CDR1 is MDHEN and CDR2 SYDVKM. V was trimmed by 6 bases and J by 4 bases, leaving 10 bases between them. The CDR3 is made up of 13 amino acids. CDR3 in amino acids: CASRRTANQPQHF. The CDR3 DNA reads TGTGCCAGCAGGAGGACAGCTAATCAGCCCCAGCATTTT.

V and J are TRBV5-6 and TRBJ1-2; possibly TRBD1 for D (6 bases). This CDR3 comprises 12 residues. CDR1 is SGHDT and CDR2 is YYEEEE in the germline V gene. Trimming cost V 6 bases and J 6 bases, with 12 bases left between them. Here the CDR3 DNA reads TGTGCCAGCACCCAACAGGGAAATGGCTACACCTTC. Translated, it gives CASTQQGNGYTF. The complete variable domain, with remaining parts taken from reference TRBV5-6 and TRBJ1-2, reads DAGVTQSPTHLIKTRGQQVTLRCSPKSGHDTVSWYQQALGQGPQFIFQYYEEEERQRGNFPDRFSGHQFPNYSSELNVNALLLGDSALYLCASTQQGNGYTFGSGTRLTVV.

The genes are TRBV6-5 and TRBJ2-3; weak D call: TRBD1 (6 bases). V was clipped by 6 bases and J by 2 bases, with 12 bases between them. Germline CDR1 and CDR2: MNHEY and SVGAGI. CDR3 size: 14 residues. CDR3 nucleotides: TGTGCCAGCAGCCCCGGGACATACACAGATACGCAGTATTTT. It yields the protein CASSPGTYTDTQYF.

This clone came up a few times. J is TRBJ1-5 and V is TRBV5-1; D is unclear. From germline, CDR1 is SGHRS and CDR2 YFSETQ. The CDR3 covers 14 residues. V was cut by 7 bases and J by 7 bases, with 18 bases left in between. Here the CDR3 reads CASSGGQPDQPQHF. CDR3 coding DNA: TGCGCCAGCTCGGGAGGGCAGCCCGACCAGCCCCAGCATTTT.

This clone was seen only once. The rearrangement joins TRBV3-1 (or the pseudogene TRBV3-2) to TRBJ1-1; possibly TRBD1 for D (6 bases). CDR3 length: 12 amino acids. The germline CDR1 and CDR2 sequences are LGHDT and YNNKEL (reference sequence). The ends were cut back, 8 bases at V and 10 bases at J, with 17 bases in the middle. CDR3 residues: CASSRGGGRAFF. CDR3 bases: TGTGCCAGCTCTAGGGGGGGAGGGAGAGCTTTCTTT.

This clone was picked up one time. The chain links TRBV14 to TRBJ2-1; 8 bases are shared with TRBD2. V shed 0 bases, J shed 8 bases, and the junction held 9 bases outside the gene matches. CDR1 SGHDN and CDR2 FVKESK come from the germline V gene. The CDR3 is 16 residues long. The CDR3 region is CASSQDSGLVIHEQFF. CDR3 nucleotide sequence: TGTGCCAGCAGCCAAGATTCGGGACTAGTGATTCATGAGCAGTTCTTC.

V usage is TRBV24-1 and J usage is TRBJ2-3; 10 bases agree with TRBD2. V gave up 2 bases and J gave up 3 bases; unmatched junction bases: 4. CDR1 is KGHDR and CDR2 is SFDVKD in the germline V gene. The CDR3 has 16 amino acids. The CDR3 loop is CATSDSQREGTDTQYF. CDR3 sequence (DNA): TGTGCCACCAGTGATTCCCAGCGGGAGGGGACAGATACGCAGTATTTT.

This clone was found once. The genes are TRBV4-1 and TRBJ1-2; D possibly corresponds to TRBD1 (5 bases). The V end was cut by 0 bases, the J end by 8 bases, with 16 bases between. Per the germline V gene, CDR1 is MGHRA and CDR2 is YSYEKL. This CDR3 contains 15 residues. The CDR3 DNA sequence: TGCGCCAGCAGCCAAGATTCAGGACACCTGGAGGGCTACACCTTC. This codes for CASSQDSGHLEGYTF.

This chain connects TRBV10-1 to TRBJ2-1, with no clear D. Germline V gene sequence: CDR1 WNHNN, CDR2 SYGVQD (reference sequence). V dropped 5 bases and J dropped 8 bases, with 7 bases sitting between them. CDR3 length: 11 amino acids. The CDR3: CASSTSDEQFF. Written as DNA, the CDR3 is TGCGCCAGCAGTACATCTGATGAGCAGTTCTTC.

This chain joins TRBV5-1 and TRBJ1-4; 9 bases map to TRBD1. This CDR3 has 13 amino acids. Trimming cost V 2 bases and J 8 bases; bases outside gene matches: 1. Germline V gene data show CDR1 as SGHRS and CDR2 as YFSETQ. Here the CDR3 DNA reads TGCGCCAGCAGCTTTGGACAGGGGGAAAAACTGTTTTTT. Translated: CASSFGQGEKLFF.

The chain joins TRBV6-5 to TRBJ1-1; D remains unclear. This CDR3 region has 13 residues. Germline V gene data show CDR1 as MNHEY and CDR2 as SVGAGI. V was pared by 2 bases and J by 4 bases, with 8 bases between. The CDR3 protein is CASSYPGITEAFF. The CDR3 DNA follows: TGTGCCAGCAGTTACCCCGGGATCACTGAAGCTTTCTTT.

This chain links TRBV18 with TRBJ1-1, with 7 bases lining up with TRBD1. With 3 bases clipped from V and 0 bases from J, the junction kept 7 bases outside the gene matches. The germline CDR1 and CDR2 sequences are KGHSH and LQKENI. The CDR3 runs to 16 residues. CDR3 bases: TGTGCCAGCTCACCGAATAGGGGGCGATTGAACACTGAAGCTTTCTTT. The encoded protein is CASSPNRGRLNTEAFF.

This chain connects TRBV2 to TRBJ1-3; the D gene is possibly TRBD1 (5 bases). The CDR3 runs to 11 residues. Trimming took off 8 bases at V and 7 bases at J, with 9 bases between the two ends. CDR1 is SNHLY and CDR2 is FYNNEI in the germline V gene. Here the CDR3 reads CASYQGNTIYF. As DNA, the CDR3 is TGTGCCAGCTATCAGGGCAACACCATATATTTT. The complete variable domain, with remaining parts taken from reference TRBV2 and TRBJ1-3, reads EPEVTQTPSHQVTQMGQEVILRCVPISNHLYFYWYRQILGQKVEFLVSFYNNEISEKSEIFDDQFSVERPDGSNFTLKIRSTKLEDSAMYFCASYQGNTIYFGEGSWLTVV.

The chain recombines TRBV12-5 with TRBJ2-7; 10 bases agree with TRBD1. The CDR3 has 15 amino acids. Per germline, CDR1 LGHNT and CDR2 FRNRAP. V lost 1 base and J lost 2; bases outside the gene matches: 2. CDR3 in amino acids: CASGLAGTGAYEQYF. In DNA form, the CDR3 reads TGTGCTAGTGGTTTGGCCGGGACAGGGGCCTACGAGCAGTACTTC.

This chain uses TRBV3-1 (or the pseudogene TRBV3-2) with TRBJ2-5; 12 bases fit TRBD2. Germline V gene sequence: CDR1 LGHDT, CDR2 YNNKEL (reference sequence). The trim removed 0 bases at V and 2 bases at J, leaving 4 bases unmatched. The CDR3 has 17 amino acids. CDR3 in amino acids: CASSQDSGLAGQETQYF. DNA for the CDR3: TGTGCCAGCAGCCAAGATTCCGGACTAGCGGGACAAGAGACCCAGTACTTC.

V is TRBV28 and J is TRBJ2-1; 8 bases are shared with TRBD1. Germline V CDR1 and CDR2: MDHEN, SYDVKM. J lost 2 bases, V lost 7 bases, and 10 bases had no gene match. The CDR3 loop spans 16 amino acids. The CDR3 here is CASILSRTGTYNEQFF. The DNA for the CDR3 is TGTGCCAGCATCTTGAGCCGGACAGGGACCTACAATGAGCAGTTCTTC.

This clone was detected only a few times. This rearrangement joins TRBV5-4 to TRBJ1-6, with TRBD1 matching 8 bases. Germline V CDR1 and CDR2: SGHNT, YYREEE (reference sequence). Losses at the gene ends were 4 bases for V and 9 bases for J; bases not matched to a gene: 6. The CDR3 covers 14 residues. The CDR3 DNA sequence: TGTGCCAGCAGCGCCGACAGGGGAACTTCACCCCTCCACTTT. Amino acids: CASSADRGTSPLHF. The variable domain in full, with the rest retrieved from reference TRBV5-4 and TRBJ1-6, is ETGVTQSPTHLIKTRGQQVTLRCSSQSGHNTVSWYQQALGQGPQFIFQYYREEENGRGNFPPRFSGLQFPNYSSELNVNALELDDSALYLCASSADRGTSPLHFGNGTRLTVT.

The genes are TRBV6-6 and TRBJ1-5, with TRBD1 identical over 9 bases. This CDR3 is 17 amino acids long. Germline V lookup: CDR1 MNHNY, CDR2 SVGAGI (reference sequence). V shed 5 bases, J shed 6 bases, and the junction held 14 bases outside the gene matches. CDR3 loop: CASSPQSRDRVGQPQHF. The CDR3 region has the DNA TGTGCCAGCAGTCCGCAGTCCCGGGACAGGGTCGGTCAGCCCCAGCATTTT.

The rearrangement uses TRBV7-6 and TRBJ1-1; the match to TRBD1 covers 8 bases. Losses at the gene ends were 6 bases for V and 1 base for J; bases not matched to a gene: 4. In germline, CDR1 is SGHVS, CDR2 FNYEAQ. This CDR3 is built from 14 residues. In nucleotides, the CDR3 is TGTGCCAGCAGAAGAGACAGGGGGAACACTGAAGCTTTCTTT. Translating it yields CASRRDRGNTEAFF.